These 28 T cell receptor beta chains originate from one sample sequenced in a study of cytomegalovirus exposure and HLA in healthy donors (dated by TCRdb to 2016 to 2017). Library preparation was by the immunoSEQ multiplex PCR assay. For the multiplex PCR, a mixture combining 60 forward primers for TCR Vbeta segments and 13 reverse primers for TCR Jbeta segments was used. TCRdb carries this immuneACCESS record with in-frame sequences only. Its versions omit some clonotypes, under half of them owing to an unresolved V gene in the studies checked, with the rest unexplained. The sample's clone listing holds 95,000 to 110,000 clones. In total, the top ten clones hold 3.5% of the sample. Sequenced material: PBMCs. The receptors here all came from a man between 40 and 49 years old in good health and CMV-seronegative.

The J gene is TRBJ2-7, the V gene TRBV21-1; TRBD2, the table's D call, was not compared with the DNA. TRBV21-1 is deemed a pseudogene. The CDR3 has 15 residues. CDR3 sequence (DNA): TGTGCCAGCAGTCCCAAGGAGTCCGCCACCCACGAGCAGTACTTC. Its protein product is CASSPKESATHEQYF.

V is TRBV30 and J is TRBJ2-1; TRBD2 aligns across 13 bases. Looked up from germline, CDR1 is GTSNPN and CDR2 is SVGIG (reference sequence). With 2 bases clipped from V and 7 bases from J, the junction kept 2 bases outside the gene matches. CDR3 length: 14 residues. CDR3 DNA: TGTGCCTGGAGTTCACTAGCGGGGGGGAATGAGCAGTTCTTC. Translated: CAWSSLAGGNEQFF.

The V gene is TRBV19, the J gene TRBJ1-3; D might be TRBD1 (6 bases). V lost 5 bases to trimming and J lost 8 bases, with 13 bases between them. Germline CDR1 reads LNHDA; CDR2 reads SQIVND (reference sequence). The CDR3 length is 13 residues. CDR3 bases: TGTGCCAGTAGTCTTGGGACAAAGGACACCATATATTTT. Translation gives CASSLGTKDTIYF.

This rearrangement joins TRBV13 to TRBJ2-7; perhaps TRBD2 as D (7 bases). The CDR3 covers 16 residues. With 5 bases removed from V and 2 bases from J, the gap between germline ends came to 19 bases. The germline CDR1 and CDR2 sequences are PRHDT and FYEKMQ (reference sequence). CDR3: CASSTGRGSRTYEQYF. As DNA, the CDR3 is TGTGCCAGCAGCACTGGGAGGGGGAGTCGGACCTACGAGCAGTACTTC.

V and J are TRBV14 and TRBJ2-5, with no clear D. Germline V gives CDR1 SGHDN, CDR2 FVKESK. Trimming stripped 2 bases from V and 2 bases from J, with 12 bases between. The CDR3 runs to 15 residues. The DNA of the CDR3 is TGTGCCAGCAGCCAATGGTCGCGGCCTCAAGAGACCCAGTACTTC. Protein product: CASSQWSRPQETQYF.

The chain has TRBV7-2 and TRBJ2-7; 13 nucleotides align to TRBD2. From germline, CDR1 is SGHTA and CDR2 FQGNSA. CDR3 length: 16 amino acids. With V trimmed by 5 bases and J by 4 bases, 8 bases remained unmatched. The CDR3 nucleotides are TGTGCCAGCAGCCGGACTAGCGGGGGATTTGGGTACGAGCAGTACTTC. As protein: CASSRTSGGFGYEQYF.

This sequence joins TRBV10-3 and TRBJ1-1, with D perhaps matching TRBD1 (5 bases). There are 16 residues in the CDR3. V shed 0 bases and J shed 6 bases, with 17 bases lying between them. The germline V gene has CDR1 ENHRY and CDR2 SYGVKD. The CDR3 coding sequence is TGTGCCATCAGTGAGTCGATGGCCAGGGTGGGCCCTGAAGCTTTCTTT. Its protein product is CAISESMARVGPEAFF.

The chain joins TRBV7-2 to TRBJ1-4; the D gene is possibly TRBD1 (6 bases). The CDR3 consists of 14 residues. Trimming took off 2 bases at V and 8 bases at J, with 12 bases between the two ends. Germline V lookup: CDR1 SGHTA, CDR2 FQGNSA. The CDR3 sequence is CASSLRGGREKLFF. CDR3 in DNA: TGTGCCAGCAGCTTAAGAGGGGGTCGAGAAAAACTGTTTTTT.

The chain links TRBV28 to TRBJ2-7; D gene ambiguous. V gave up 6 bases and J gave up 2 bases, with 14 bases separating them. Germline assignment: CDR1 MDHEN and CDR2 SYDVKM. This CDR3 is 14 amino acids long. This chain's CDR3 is CASRPPRHPYEQYF. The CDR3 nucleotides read TGTGCCAGCAGGCCGCCGAGGCACCCCTACGAGCAGTACTTC. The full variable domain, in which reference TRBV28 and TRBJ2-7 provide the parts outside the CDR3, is DVKVTQSSRYLVKRTGEKVFLECVQDMDHENMFWYRQDPGLGLRLIYFSYDVKMKEKGDIPEGYSVSREKKERFSLILESASTNQTSMYLCASRPPRHPYEQYFGPGTRLTVT.

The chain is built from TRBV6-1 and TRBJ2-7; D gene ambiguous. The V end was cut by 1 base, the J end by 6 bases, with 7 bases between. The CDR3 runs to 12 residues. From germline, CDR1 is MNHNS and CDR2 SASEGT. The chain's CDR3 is CASSEDTAEQYF. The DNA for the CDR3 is TGTGCCAGCAGTGAAGATACAGCCGAGCAGTACTTC.

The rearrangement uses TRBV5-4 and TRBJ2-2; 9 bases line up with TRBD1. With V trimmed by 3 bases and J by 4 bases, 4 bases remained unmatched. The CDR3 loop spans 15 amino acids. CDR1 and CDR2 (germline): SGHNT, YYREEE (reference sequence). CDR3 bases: TGTGCCAGCAGCTACGGGACAGGGACCACCGGGGAGCTGTTTTTT. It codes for CASSYGTGTTGELFF.

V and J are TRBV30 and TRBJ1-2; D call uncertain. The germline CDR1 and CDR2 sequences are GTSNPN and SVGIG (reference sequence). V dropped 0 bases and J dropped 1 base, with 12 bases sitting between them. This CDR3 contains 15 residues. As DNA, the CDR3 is TGTGCCTGGAGTGTTCCATGGGCTAATAACTATGGCTACACCTTC. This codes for CAWSVPWANNYGYTF.

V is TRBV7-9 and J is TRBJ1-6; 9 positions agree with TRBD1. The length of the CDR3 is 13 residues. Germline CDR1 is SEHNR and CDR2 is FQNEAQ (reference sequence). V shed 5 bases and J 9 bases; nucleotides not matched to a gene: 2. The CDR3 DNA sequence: TGTGCCAGCAGCACAGGGGGCAGTTCACCCCTCCACTTT. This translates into CASSTGGSSPLHF.

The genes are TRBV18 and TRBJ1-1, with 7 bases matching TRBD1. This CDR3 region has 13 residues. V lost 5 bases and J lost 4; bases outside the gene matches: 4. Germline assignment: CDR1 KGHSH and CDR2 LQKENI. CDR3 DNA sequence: TGTGCCAGCTCATCAGCAGGGGGCACTGAAGCTTTCTTT. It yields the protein CASSSAGGTEAFF.

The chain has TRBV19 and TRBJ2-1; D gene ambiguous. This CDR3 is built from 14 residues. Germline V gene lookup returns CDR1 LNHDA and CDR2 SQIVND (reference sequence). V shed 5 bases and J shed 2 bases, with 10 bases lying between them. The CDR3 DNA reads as TGTGCCAGTAGTTATAGAATAGCCTACAATGAGCAGTTCTTC. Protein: CASSYRIAYNEQFF.

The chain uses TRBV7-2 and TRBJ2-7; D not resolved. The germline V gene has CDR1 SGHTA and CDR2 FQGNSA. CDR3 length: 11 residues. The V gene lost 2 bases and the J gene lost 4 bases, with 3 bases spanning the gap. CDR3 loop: CASSLLYEQYF. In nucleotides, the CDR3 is TGTGCCAGCAGCTTACTTTACGAGCAGTACTTC.

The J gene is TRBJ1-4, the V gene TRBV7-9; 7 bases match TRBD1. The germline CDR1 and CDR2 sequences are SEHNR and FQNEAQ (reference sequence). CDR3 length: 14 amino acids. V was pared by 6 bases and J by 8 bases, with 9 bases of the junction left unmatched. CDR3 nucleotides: TGTGCCAGCAGAAAAACAGGGGCCGGGGAAAAACTGTTTTTT. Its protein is CASRKTGAGEKLFF.

CDR3 loop: CSVVPQGSREQYF. The DNA of the CDR3 is TGCAGCGTTGTCCCCCAGGGAAGTCGGGAGCAGTACTTC. The chain combines TRBV29-1 with TRBJ2-7; tentative D call: TRBD1 (5 bases). Germline loops: CDR1 SQVTM, CDR2 ANQGSEA. V lost 4 bases and J 7 bases, leaving 17 bases between the germline ends. The CDR3 is made up of 13 amino acids.

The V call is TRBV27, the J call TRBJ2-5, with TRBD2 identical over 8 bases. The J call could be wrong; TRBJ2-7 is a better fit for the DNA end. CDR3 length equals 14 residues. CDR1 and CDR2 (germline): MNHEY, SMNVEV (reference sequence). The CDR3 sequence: CASSLRGGSYEQYF. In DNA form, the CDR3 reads TGTGCCAGCAGTTTACGGGGGGGGAGCTACGAGCAGTACTTC.

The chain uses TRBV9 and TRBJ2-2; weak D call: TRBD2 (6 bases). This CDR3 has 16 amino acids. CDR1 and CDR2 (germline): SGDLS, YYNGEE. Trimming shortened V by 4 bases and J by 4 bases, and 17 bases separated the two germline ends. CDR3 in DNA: TGTGCCAGCAGCTCCGGAGGACCGCGGGGCACCGGGGAGCTGTTTTTT. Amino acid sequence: CASSSGGPRGTGELFF.

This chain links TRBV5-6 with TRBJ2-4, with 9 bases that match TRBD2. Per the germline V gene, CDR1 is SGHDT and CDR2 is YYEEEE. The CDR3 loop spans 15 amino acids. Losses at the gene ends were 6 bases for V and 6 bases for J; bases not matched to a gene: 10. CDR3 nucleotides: TGTGCCAGCACCGAAGCGGGAGGTGGAATAAACATTCAGTACTTC. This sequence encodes CASTEAGGGINIQYF.

CDR3 in amino acids: CASSPQGETQYF. The CDR3 DNA reads as TGTGCCAGCAGCCCCCAGGGGGAGACCCAGTACTTC. This chain joins TRBV2 and TRBJ2-5, with D possibly matching TRBD1 (6 bases). Germline V gene data show CDR1 as SNHLY and CDR2 as FYNNEI. Trimming removed 6 bases at V and 5 bases at J, with 10 bases between. The CDR3 covers 12 residues.

The CDR3 coding sequence is TGTGCCAGCAGCTCCCTTAATCAGCCCCAGCATTTT. It encodes CASSSLNQPQHF. The chain uses TRBV13 and TRBJ1-5; D remains unclear. Germline V gene lookup returns CDR1 PRHDT and CDR2 FYEKMQ (reference sequence). This CDR3 comprises 12 residues. Trimming stripped 4 bases from V and 4 bases from J, with 5 bases between.

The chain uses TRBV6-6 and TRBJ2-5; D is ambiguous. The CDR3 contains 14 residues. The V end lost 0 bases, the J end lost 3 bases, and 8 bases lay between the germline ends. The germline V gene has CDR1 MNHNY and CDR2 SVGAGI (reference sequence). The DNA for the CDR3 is TGTGCCAGCAGTTACTCTGACTTGAAAGAGACCCAGTACTTC. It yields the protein CASSYSDLKETQYF.

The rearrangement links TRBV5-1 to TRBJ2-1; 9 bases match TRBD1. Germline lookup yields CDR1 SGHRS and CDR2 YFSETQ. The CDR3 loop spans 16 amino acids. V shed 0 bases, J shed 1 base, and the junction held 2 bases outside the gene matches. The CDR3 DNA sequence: TGCGCCAGCAGCTTGGGCGGGACAGGGTCCTACAATGAGCAGTTCTTC. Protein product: CASSLGGTGSYNEQFF.

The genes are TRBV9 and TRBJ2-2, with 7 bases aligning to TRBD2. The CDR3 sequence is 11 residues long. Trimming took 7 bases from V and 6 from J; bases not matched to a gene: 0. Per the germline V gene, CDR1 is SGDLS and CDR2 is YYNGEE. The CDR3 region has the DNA TGTGCCAGCCGGGGGGCCGGGGAGCTGTTTTTT. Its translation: CASRGAGELFF.

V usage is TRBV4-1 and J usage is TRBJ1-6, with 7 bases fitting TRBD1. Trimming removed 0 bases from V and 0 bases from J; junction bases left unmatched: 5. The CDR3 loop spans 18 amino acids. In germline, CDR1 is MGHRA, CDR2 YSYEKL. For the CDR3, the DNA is TGCGCCAGCAGCCAAGACCTCAGGGGGAACTCCTATAATTCACCCCTCCACTTT. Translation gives CASSQDLRGNSYNSPLHF.

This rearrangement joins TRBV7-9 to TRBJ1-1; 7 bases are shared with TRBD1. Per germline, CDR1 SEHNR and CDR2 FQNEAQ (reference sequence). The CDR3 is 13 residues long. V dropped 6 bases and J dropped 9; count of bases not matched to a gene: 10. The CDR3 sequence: CASSSSGTDKAFF. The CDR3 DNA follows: TGTGCCAGCAGTTCATCCGGGACAGACAAAGCTTTCTTT.